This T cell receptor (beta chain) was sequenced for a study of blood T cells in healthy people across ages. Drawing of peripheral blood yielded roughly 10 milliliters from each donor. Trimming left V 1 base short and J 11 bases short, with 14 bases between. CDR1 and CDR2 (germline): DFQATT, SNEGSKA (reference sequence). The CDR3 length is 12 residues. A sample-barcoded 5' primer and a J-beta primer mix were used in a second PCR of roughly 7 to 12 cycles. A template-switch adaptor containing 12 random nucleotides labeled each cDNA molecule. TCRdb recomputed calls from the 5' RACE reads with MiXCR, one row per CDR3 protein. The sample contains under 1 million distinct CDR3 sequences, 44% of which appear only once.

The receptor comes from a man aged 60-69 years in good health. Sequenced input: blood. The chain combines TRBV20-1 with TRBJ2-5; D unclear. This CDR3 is CSARVGPEVQYF. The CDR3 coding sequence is TGCAGTGCTAGAGTGGGTCCCGAAGTGCAGTACTTC.